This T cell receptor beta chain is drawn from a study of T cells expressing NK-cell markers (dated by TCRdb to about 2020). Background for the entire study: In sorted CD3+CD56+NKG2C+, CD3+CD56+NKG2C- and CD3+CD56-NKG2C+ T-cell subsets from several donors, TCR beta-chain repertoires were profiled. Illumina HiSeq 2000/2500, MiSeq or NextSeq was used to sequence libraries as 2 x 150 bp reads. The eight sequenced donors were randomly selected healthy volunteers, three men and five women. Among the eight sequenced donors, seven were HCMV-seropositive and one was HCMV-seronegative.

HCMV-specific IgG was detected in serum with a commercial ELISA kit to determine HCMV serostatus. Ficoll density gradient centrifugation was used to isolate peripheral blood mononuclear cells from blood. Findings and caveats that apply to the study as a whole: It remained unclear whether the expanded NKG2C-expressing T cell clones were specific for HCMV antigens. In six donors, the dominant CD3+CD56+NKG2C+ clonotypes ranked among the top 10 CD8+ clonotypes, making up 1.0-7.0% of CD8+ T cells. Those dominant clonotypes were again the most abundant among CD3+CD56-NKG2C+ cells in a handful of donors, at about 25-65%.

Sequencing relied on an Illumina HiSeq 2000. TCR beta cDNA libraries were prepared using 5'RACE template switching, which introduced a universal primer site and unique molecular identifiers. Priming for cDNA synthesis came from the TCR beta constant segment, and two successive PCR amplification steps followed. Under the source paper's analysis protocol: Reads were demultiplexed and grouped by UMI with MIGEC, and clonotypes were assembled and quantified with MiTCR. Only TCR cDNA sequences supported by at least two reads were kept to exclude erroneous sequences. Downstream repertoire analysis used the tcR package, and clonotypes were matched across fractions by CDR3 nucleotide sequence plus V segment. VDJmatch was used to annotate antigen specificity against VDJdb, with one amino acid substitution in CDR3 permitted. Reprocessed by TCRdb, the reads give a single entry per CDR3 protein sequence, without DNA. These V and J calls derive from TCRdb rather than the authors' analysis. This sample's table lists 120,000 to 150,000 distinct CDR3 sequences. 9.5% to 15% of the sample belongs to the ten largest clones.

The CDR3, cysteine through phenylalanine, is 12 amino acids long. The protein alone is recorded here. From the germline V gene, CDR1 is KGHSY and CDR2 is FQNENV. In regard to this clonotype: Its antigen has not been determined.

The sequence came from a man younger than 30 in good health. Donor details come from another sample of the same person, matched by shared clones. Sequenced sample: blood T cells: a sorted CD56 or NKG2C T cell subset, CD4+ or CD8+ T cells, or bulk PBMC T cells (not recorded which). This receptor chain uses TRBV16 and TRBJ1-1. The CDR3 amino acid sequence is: CASSQSAEVAFF.